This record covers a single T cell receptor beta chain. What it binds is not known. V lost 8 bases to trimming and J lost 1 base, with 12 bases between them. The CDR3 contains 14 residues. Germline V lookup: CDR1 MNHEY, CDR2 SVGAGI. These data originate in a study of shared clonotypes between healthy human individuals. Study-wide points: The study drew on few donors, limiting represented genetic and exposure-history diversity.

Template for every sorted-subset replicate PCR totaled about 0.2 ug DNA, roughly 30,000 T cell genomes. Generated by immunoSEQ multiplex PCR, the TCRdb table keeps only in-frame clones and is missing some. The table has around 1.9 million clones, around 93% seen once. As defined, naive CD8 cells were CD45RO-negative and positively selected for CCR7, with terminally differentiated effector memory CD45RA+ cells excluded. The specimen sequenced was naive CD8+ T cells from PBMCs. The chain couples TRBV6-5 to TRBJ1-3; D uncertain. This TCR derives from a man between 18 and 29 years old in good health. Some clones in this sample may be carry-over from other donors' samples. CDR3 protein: CASAAGGSGNTIYF. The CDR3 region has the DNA TGTGCCAGCGCCGCTGGTGGATCTGGAAACACCATATATTTT.